Presented here are 26 T cell receptor beta chains from one specimen sequenced in a study of blood T cell repertoires in COVID-19. Sequencing used immunoSEQ multiplex PCR; TCRdb keeps in-frame clones, though not all of them. The sample lists just over 150,000 clones, approximately 80% occurring once. The sample was peripheral blood. These receptors all stem from a woman in her 50s with acute or convalescent COVID-19.

The chain recombines TRBV2 with TRBJ2-3, with D perhaps matching TRBD2 (6 bases). V was trimmed by 5 bases and J by 4 bases, leaving 7 bases between them. Germline CDR1 and CDR2: SNHLY and FYNNEI. This CDR3 has 12 amino acids. Here the CDR3 reads CASSSGADTQYF. In nucleotides, the CDR3 is TGTGCCAGCAGTTCGGGGGCAGATACGCAGTATTTT.

The gene calls are TRBV5-4 and TRBJ1-6; 8 nucleotides match TRBD1. The CDR3 loop spans 15 amino acids. The V and J ends lost 4 bases and 9 bases, in that order; junction bases with no gene match: 9. Germline CDR1 is SGHNT and CDR2 is YYREEE (reference sequence). CDR3 residues: CASSLGQGVGSPLHF. For the CDR3, the DNA is TGTGCCAGCAGCCTAGGACAGGGTGTGGGTTCACCCCTCCACTTT.

This clone was counted a single time. The chain couples TRBV19 to TRBJ1-2; unclear D gene. CDR3 length: 15 amino acids. The germline V gene has CDR1 LNHDA and CDR2 SQIVND (reference sequence). The germline V and J ends were trimmed by 3 bases and 2 bases, with 13 bases remaining between them. The CDR3 DNA reads TGTGCCAGTAGTATTCGGGGAGTTGGAAACTATGGCTACACCTTC. It translates to CASSIRGVGNYGYTF. Full variable domain (rest looked up from reference TRBV19 and TRBJ1-2): DGGITQSPKYLFRKEGQNVTLSCEQNLNHDAMYWYRQDPGQGLRLIYYSQIVNDFQKGDIAEGYSVSREKKESFPLTVTSAQKNPTAFYLCASSIRGVGNYGYTFGSGTRLTVV.

This sequence joins TRBV7-2 and TRBJ2-1, with 14 bases identical to TRBD2. V was pared by 5 bases and J by 6 bases, with 9 bases of the junction left unmatched. Per germline, CDR1 SGHTA and CDR2 FQGNSA. The CDR3 length is 17 residues. The CDR3 spells CASSRRVGTSGSNEQFF. Written as DNA, the CDR3 is TGTGCCAGCAGCCGGAGAGTTGGGACTAGCGGGAGCAATGAGCAGTTCTTC.

The chain joins TRBV2 to TRBJ2-1; no firm D call. Trimming removed 11 bases from V and 4 bases from J, with 9 bases in between. Germline CDR1 reads SNHLY; CDR2 reads FYNNEI. There are 11 residues in the CDR3. The CDR3 DNA sequence: TGTGCCGTGTCGCGGTACAATGAGCAGTTCTTC. Translation gives CAVSRYNEQFF. Full variable domain (missing parts from reference TRBV2 and TRBJ2-1): EPEVTQTPSHQVTQMGQEVILRCVPISNHLYFYWYRQILGQKVEFLVSFYNNEISEKSEIFDDQFSVERPDGSNFTLKIRSTKLEDSAMYFCAVSRYNEQFFGPGTRLTVL.

V and J are TRBV5-4 and TRBJ2-7; 8 bases are a match to TRBD1. This CDR3 contains 14 residues. From germline, CDR1 is SGHNT and CDR2 YYREEE (reference sequence). Germline trimming cut 4 bases from V and 3 bases from J; bases unmatched to any gene: 6. CDR3 DNA: TGTGCCAGCAGCCCTGACAGGGGATTCTACGAGCAGTACTTC. Translation gives CASSPDRGFYEQYF.

The chain combines TRBV28 with TRBJ1-2; D is perhaps TRBD1 (5 bases). Trimming took off 2 bases at V and 3 bases at J, with 13 bases between the two ends. In germline, CDR1 is MDHEN, CDR2 SYDVKM. The CDR3 has 15 residues. Here the CDR3 DNA reads TGTGCCAGCAGTTTACAGGGAAGGGTTTACTATGGCTACACCTTC. Its protein product is CASSLQGRVYYGYTF.

This clone has just a few counts. This sequence joins TRBV7-9 and TRBJ1-3; TRBD1 matches 7 bases. Germline V CDR1 and CDR2: SEHNR, FQNEAQ (reference sequence). The CDR3 totals 15 residues. V shed 0 bases, J shed 4 bases, and the junction held 3 bases outside the gene matches. The CDR3 protein is CASSLAEGAGNTIYF. As DNA, the CDR3 is TGTGCCAGCAGCTTAGCGGAGGGGGCAGGAAACACCATATATTTT.

This clone has a handful of counts. The J gene is TRBJ2-1, the V gene TRBV5-8; TRBD2 agrees at 7 bases. The V segment lost 5 bases and the J segment 4 bases; nucleotides outside the gene matches: 9. Germline loops: CDR1 SGHTS, CDR2 YDEGEE. The CDR3 has 15 amino acids. CDR3 region: CASSAGTSVYNEQFF. The DNA of the CDR3 is TGTGCCAGCAGTGCCGGCACTAGCGTTTACAATGAGCAGTTCTTC.

This rearrangement joins TRBV5-4 to TRBJ1-5; a weak D match, TRBD1 (5 bases). V gave up 4 bases and J gave up 9 bases, with 8 bases separating them. CDR3 length: 11 amino acids. Germline assignment: CDR1 SGHNT and CDR2 YYREEE (reference sequence). This CDR3 reads CASSPGGPQHF. CDR3 coding DNA: TGTGCCAGCAGCCCGGGGGGGCCCCAGCATTTT.

V is TRBV6-5 and J is TRBJ2-2; TRBD1 agrees at 8 bases. This CDR3 region has 15 residues. Germline loops: CDR1 MNHEY, CDR2 SVGAGI. The V gene end was trimmed by 6 bases and the J gene end by 0 bases; junction bases not matched to a gene: 3. As DNA, the CDR3 is TGTGCCAGCAGACGGACAGGGCCGAACACCGGGGAGCTGTTTTTT. This translates into CASRRTGPNTGELFF.

The chain couples TRBV11-2 to TRBJ2-2; 8 bases agree with TRBD2. With V trimmed by 5 bases and J by 6 bases, 8 bases remained unmatched. Germline CDR1 SGHAT, CDR2 FQNNGV. The CDR3 runs 15 residues. CDR3 nucleotides: TGTGCCAGCAGCCAGAGCGGGAGTTCAGCCGGGGAGCTGTTTTTT. Translated: CASSQSGSSAGELFF.

The J gene is TRBJ2-3, the V gene TRBV5-1; D might be TRBD1 (7 bases). Germline V gene data show CDR1 as SGHRS and CDR2 as YFSETQ. V gave up 5 bases and J gave up 4 bases, with 20 bases separating them. The CDR3 is made up of 16 amino acids. The CDR3 loop is CASRGTDEGGADTQYF. CDR3 nucleotides: TGCGCCAGCAGGGGGACTGACGAAGGGGGCGCAGATACGCAGTATTTT.

The chain joins TRBV7-3 to TRBJ2-2; 8 bases match TRBD2. The V and J ends lost 5 bases and 6 bases, in that order; junction bases with no gene match: 2. Germline values: CDR1 SGHTA, CDR2 FQGTGA. The CDR3 spans 13 residues. CDR3 in amino acids: CASSPTSAGELFF. The CDR3 region has the DNA TGTGCCAGCAGCCCGACTAGCGCCGGGGAGCTGTTTTTT. The variable domain in full, completed from reference TRBV7-3 and TRBJ2-2, reads GAGVSQTPSNKVTEKGKYVELRCDPISGHTALYWYRQSLGQGPEFLIYFQGTGAADDSGLPNDRFFAVRPEGSVSTLKIQRTERGDSAVYLCASSPTSAGELFFGEGSRLTVL.

This clone has just one count. The chain employs TRBV5-4 and TRBJ2-5; D possibly corresponds to TRBD1 (7 bases). This CDR3 comprises 15 residues. Trimming shortened V by 4 bases and J by 1 base, and 14 bases separated the two germline ends. From germline, CDR1 is SGHNT and CDR2 YYREEE (reference sequence). CDR3 nucleotide sequence: TGTGCCAGCAGCACCGGAGGGGGCACCCAAGAGACCCAGTACTTC. Translated, it gives CASSTGGGTQETQYF.

The chain couples TRBV4-2 to TRBJ2-5; 10 nucleotides match TRBD2. The CDR3 contains 17 residues. With V trimmed by 3 bases and J by 5 bases, 12 bases remained unmatched. Germline CDR1 reads LGHNA; CDR2 reads YNFKEQ. For the CDR3, the DNA is TGTGCCAGCAGCCAGGTGGCAGCGGGGGGGTTTGGGGAGACCCAGTACTTC. Protein sequence: CASSQVAAGGFGETQYF.

The V gene is TRBV11-2, the J gene TRBJ2-1; 10 bases agree with TRBD1. The CDR3 spans 16 residues. With V trimmed by 5 bases and J by 4 bases, 8 bases remained unmatched. CDR1 and CDR2 from the germline V gene are SGHAT and FQNNGV. CDR3 DNA sequence: TGTGCCAGCAGCCGACACCCGGGACAGGGGTACAATGAGCAGTTCTTC. This encodes CASSRHPGQGYNEQFF.

V and J are TRBV28 and TRBJ1-2; 7 nucleotides match TRBD1. The length of the CDR3 is 14 residues. CDR1 and CDR2 (germline): MDHEN, SYDVKM. V trimming: 6 bases; J trimming: 5 bases; junction bases outside the gene matches: 9. CDR3 protein: CASRARGEFYGYTF. CDR3 nucleotides: TGTGCCAGCAGAGCCAGGGGGGAATTTTATGGCTACACCTTC.

In this sample, this clone turned up a few times. The V call is TRBV7-6, the J call TRBJ2-2; D is perhaps TRBD1 (5 bases). V lost 3 bases, J lost 4 bases, and 15 bases lay in between. Looked up from germline, CDR1 is SGHVS and CDR2 is FNYEAQ. The CDR3 loop spans 16 amino acids. The CDR3 coding sequence is TGTGCCAGCAGCTTTGGGGCTTCGCCGCTCACCGGGGAGCTGTTTTTT. The encoded protein is CASSFGASPLTGELFF.

The chain couples TRBV28 to TRBJ1-4; D gene ambiguous. The CDR3 has 18 residues. Trimming took off 5 bases at V and 2 bases at J, with 21 bases between the two ends. CDR1 MDHEN and CDR2 SYDVKM come from the germline V gene. Here the CDR3 reads CASSLVARLRSTNEKLFF. DNA for the CDR3: TGTGCCAGCAGTCTCGTCGCCAGGCTAAGGTCGACTAATGAAAAACTGTTTTTT.

The chain has TRBV11-2 and TRBJ2-5; 7 bases agree with TRBD1. With V trimmed by 0 bases and J by 4 bases, 5 bases remained unmatched. The CDR3 runs to 15 residues. The germline V gene has CDR1 SGHAT and CDR2 FQNNGV. In nucleotides, the CDR3 is TGTGCCAGCAGCTTAGAAGGGACAGTCGGAGAGACCCAGTACTTC. Encoded protein: CASSLEGTVGETQYF.

CDR3 bases: TGTGCCAGCAGCCCTTCGGAGACCCAGTACTTC. This sequence encodes CASSPSETQYF. V and J are TRBV12-3 or TRBV12-4 and TRBJ2-5; no clear D. The CDR3 has 11 residues. V lost 6 bases and J 5 bases, leaving 7 bases between the germline ends.

V is TRBV18 and J is TRBJ2-7, with D tentatively TRBD1 (6 bases). Trimming left V 3 bases short and J 5 bases short, with 14 bases between. Germline V gene sequence: CDR1 KGHSH, CDR2 LQKENI. The CDR3 is made up of 14 amino acids. This CDR3 is CASSPQQGHDEQYF. The CDR3 DNA is TGTGCCAGCTCACCCCAACAGGGACACGACGAGCAGTACTTC. The full variable domain, completed using reference TRBV18 and TRBJ2-7, is NAGVMQNPRHLVRRRGQEARLRCSPMKGHSHVYWYRQLPEEGLKFMVYLQKENIIDESGMPKERFSAEFPKEGPSILRIQQVVRGDSAAYFCASSPQQGHDEQYFGPGTRLTVT.

The CDR3 DNA sequence: TGTGCCAGCAGTACCTTACTAGCGGGTCAAGAGACCCAGTACTTC. It translates to CASSTLLAGQETQYF. The chain couples TRBV6-5 to TRBJ2-5; 9 bases are a match to TRBD2. The CDR3 has 15 amino acids. The trim removed 5 bases at V and 2 bases at J, leaving 6 bases unmatched. Germline V gives CDR1 MNHEY, CDR2 SVGAGI.

The chain joins TRBV19 to TRBJ1-5; possibly TRBD1 for D (5 bases). Germline V lookup: CDR1 LNHDA, CDR2 SQIVND (reference sequence). V gave up 6 bases and J gave up 6 bases, with 15 bases separating them. This CDR3 has 14 amino acids. Written as DNA, the CDR3 is TGTGCCAGTAGAGGAGGGGAAGCCGCTCAGCCCCAGCATTTT. Its protein is CASRGGEAAQPQHF.

The genes are TRBV30 and TRBJ2-2, with TRBD1 identical over 8 bases. The junction had 11 bases not matched to a gene; V was cut back by 5 bases and J by 3 bases. Germline CDR1 and CDR2: GTSNPN and SVGIG (reference sequence). The CDR3 spans 16 residues. The CDR3 region has the DNA TGTGCCTGGTTTTCCAGGGGGCGCGGGGACACCGGGGAGCTGTTTTTT. This sequence encodes CAWFSRGRGDTGELFF.